Following are 5 T cell receptor beta chains from one sample sequenced in a study of cytomegalovirus exposure and HLA in healthy donors. PCR involved 60 Vbeta and 13 Jbeta primers. Sequenced by immunoSEQ multiplex PCR; TCRdb stores in-frame clones only, minus some. Of 75,000 to 80,000 clones listed, around 65% are singletons. Sequenced material: PBMCs. These receptors were collected from a man aged 55 to 70 in good health and CMV-seropositive.

V usage is TRBV10-3 and J usage is TRBJ2-5, with TRBD2 matching over 9 bases. Germline V gene lookup returns CDR1 ENHRY and CDR2 SYGVKD. The CDR3 covers 13 residues. V was clipped by 5 bases and J by 3 bases; unmatched bases: 1. In DNA form, the CDR3 reads TGTGCCATCAGTTTAGCGGGAGAAGAGACCCAGTACTTC. Its translation: CAISLAGEETQYF.

This chain uses TRBV6-6 with TRBJ2-3, with 7 bases aligning to TRBD2. Unmatched junction bases numbered 5, after V lost 0 bases and J lost 5 bases. The CDR3 covers 15 residues. Germline CDR1 MNHNY, CDR2 SVGAGI (reference sequence). The CDR3 here is CASSYSRLAGDTQYF. CDR3 nucleotide sequence: TGTGCCAGCAGTTACTCTCGGTTAGCGGGAGATACGCAGTATTTT.

Only one count was recorded for this clone. This chain links TRBV19 with TRBJ2-3; 12 nucleotides agree with TRBD2. V dropped 8 bases and J dropped 1; count of bases not matched to a gene: 1. This CDR3 spans 14 amino acids. Germline V CDR1 and CDR2: LNHDA, SQIVND (reference sequence). The DNA of the CDR3 is TGTGCCAGTCGACTAGCGGGGGGCACAGATACGCAGTATTTT. Amino acid sequence: CASRLAGGTDTQYF.

The rearrangement joins TRBV7-2 to TRBJ1-5; 8 bases are shared with TRBD1. After removal of 2 bases from V and 5 bases from J, the junction contained 8 bases not matched to a gene. CDR3 length: 16 residues. From germline, CDR1 is SGHTA and CDR2 FQGNSA. The CDR3 here is CASSLFPGQVHQPQHF. The CDR3 bases are TGTGCCAGCAGCTTATTCCCGGGACAGGTTCATCAGCCCCAGCATTTT.

This clone showed up many times. The chain employs TRBV7-9 and TRBJ2-7; 8 nucleotides align to TRBD2. The CDR3 is made up of 14 amino acids. Trimming took 8 bases from V and 0 from J; bases not matched to a gene: 6. The germline gives CDR1 SEHNR, CDR2 FQNEAQ (reference sequence). The CDR3 region has the DNA TGTGCCAGCGAGAGCGGGAGTAGCTCCTACGAGCAGTACTTC. It translates to CASESGSSSYEQYF.